These 16 T cell receptor beta chains were sequenced from one sample in a study of T cell responses to AZD1222 COVID-19 vaccine. Some clones are missing from TCRdb's copy, which holds only in-frame ones; the method was immunoSEQ multiplex PCR. Of 95,000 to 130,000 clones in the sample, 85% to 90% are singletons; the top ten hold over 7.5%. The sequencing used peripheral blood, collected on day 0 of AZD1222 vaccination. All receptors derive from an adult in good health.

The V call is TRBV5-6, the J call TRBJ2-3, with a tentative D call TRBD2 (5 bases). The CDR3 length is 19 residues. From germline, CDR1 is SGHDT and CDR2 YYEEEE. Deletions cut 4 bases from V and 0 bases from J, with 24 bases between. CDR3 amino acids: CASSPQVGGPFNSTDTQYF. The CDR3 coding sequence is TGTGCCAGCAGCCCCCAGGTTGGCGGGCCATTTAATAGCACAGATACGCAGTATTTT. The variable domain in full, with the rest retrieved from reference TRBV5-6 and TRBJ2-3, is DAGVTQSPTHLIKTRGQQVTLRCSPKSGHDTVSWYQQALGQGPQFIFQYYEEEERQRGNFPDRFSGHQFPNYSSELNVNALLLGDSALYLCASSPQVGGPFNSTDTQYFGPGTRLTVL.

V is TRBV30 and J is TRBJ2-1, with TRBD2 matching 13 bases. After removal of 4 bases from V and 7 bases from J, the junction contained 1 base not matched to a gene. The germline gives CDR1 GTSNPN, CDR2 SVGIG (reference sequence). CDR3 length: 13 amino acids. CDR3 DNA: TGTGCCTGGACGACTAGCGGGAGGAATGAGCAGTTCTTC. Amino acid sequence: CAWTTSGRNEQFF.

The V gene is TRBV6-5, the J gene TRBJ1-2; D possibly corresponds to TRBD1 (5 bases). V was shortened by 8 bases and J by 6 bases, with 16 bases between the two germline ends. The CDR3 has 13 residues. Germline assignment: CDR1 MNHEY and CDR2 SVGAGI. The chain's CDR3 is CASRRQGGDGYTF. In DNA form, the CDR3 reads TGTGCCAGCCGTCGGCAGGGCGGGGATGGCTACACCTTC.

This chain connects TRBV27 to TRBJ2-7; D unclear. The germline V and J ends were trimmed by 6 bases and 4 bases, with 7 bases remaining between them. The CDR3 contains 11 residues. Germline loops: CDR1 MNHEY, CDR2 SMNVEV (reference sequence). The CDR3 here is CASSSLYEQYF. The CDR3 DNA reads TGTGCCAGCAGCTCCCTTTACGAGCAGTACTTC.

J is TRBJ2-5 and V is TRBV7-3; D is unclear. Germline CDR1 and CDR2: SGHTA and FQGTGA. Trimming took 5 bases from V and 2 from J, leaving 12 bases between them. The CDR3 is 14 residues long. CDR3 sequence: CASSPMAAQETQYF. The CDR3 DNA follows: TGTGCCAGCAGCCCGATGGCCGCGCAAGAGACCCAGTACTTC.

J is TRBJ1-2 and V is TRBV4-1; TRBD1 might be the D (5 bases). This CDR3 contains 13 residues. From germline, CDR1 is MGHRA and CDR2 YSYEKL. V shed 4 bases and J shed 14 bases, with 20 bases lying between them. CDR3 residues: CASSPPRRGYKTF. The CDR3 region has the DNA TGCGCCAGCAGCCCACCCCGGAGGGGATATAAGACCTTC.

This clone is a singleton in its sample. V and J are TRBV30 and TRBJ2-3; 7 nucleotides agree with TRBD2. V dropped 3 bases and J dropped 4; count of bases not matched to a gene: 10. This CDR3 spans 15 amino acids. Looked up from germline, CDR1 is GTSNPN and CDR2 is SVGIG (reference sequence). CDR3 protein: CAWSSGGGPPDTQYF. The CDR3 region has the DNA TGTGCCTGGAGCTCTGGGGGAGGGCCCCCAGATACGCAGTATTTT.

The chain is built from TRBV3-1 (or the pseudogene TRBV3-2) and TRBJ2-3, with TRBD2 as a possible D gene (5 bases). Deletions cut 4 bases from V and 2 bases from J, with 13 bases between. The CDR3 loop spans 15 amino acids. Germline V gene lookup returns CDR1 LGHDT and CDR2 YNNKEL (reference sequence). The CDR3 region is CASSPTDGDTDTQYF. The DNA of the CDR3 is TGTGCCAGCAGCCCTACGGACGGGGACACAGATACGCAGTATTTT.

V is TRBV5-1 and J is TRBJ1-3; 7 positions match TRBD1. This CDR3 contains 15 residues. CDR1 is SGHRS, CDR2 YFSETQ, per germline. After removal of 4 bases from V and 0 bases from J, the junction contained 4 bases not matched to a gene. The CDR3 reads CASSRGDSSGNTIYF. The CDR3 bases are TGCGCCAGCAGCCGCGGGGACAGCTCTGGAAACACCATATATTTT.

This clone has only one observation. The V and J genes are TRBV11-2 and TRBJ1-3; perhaps TRBD1 as D (5 bases). Trimming removed 3 bases at V and 0 bases at J, with 9 bases between. Germline V lookup: CDR1 SGHAT, CDR2 FQNNGV. This CDR3 is 15 amino acids long. The CDR3 DNA sequence: TGTGCCAGCAGCTTTCAGGGCAGCTCTGGAAACACCATATATTTT. It codes for CASSFQGSSGNTIYF.

The chain recombines TRBV12-3 or TRBV12-4 with TRBJ1-2, with no clear D. This CDR3 contains 13 residues. V dropped 9 bases and J dropped 4 bases, with 15 bases sitting between them. CDR3 sequence: CASGFREGYGYTF. The CDR3 region has the DNA TGTGCCAGTGGCTTCAGAGAGGGCTATGGCTACACCTTC.

The chain links TRBV5-8 to TRBJ2-5, with 9 bases matching TRBD1. The CDR3 consists of 16 residues. The J segment lost 5 bases and the V segment lost 3 bases, leaving 11 bases of the junction unmatched. The germline V gene encodes CDR1 SGHTS and CDR2 YDEGEE. CDR3 nucleotides: TGTGCCAGCAGCTCCATTAGAGGGACAGGGAGGGAGACCCAGTACTTC. It translates to CASSSIRGTGRETQYF.

The chain uses TRBV6-4 and TRBJ2-1; 8 bases agree with TRBD1. Trimming took 2 bases from V and 6 from J; bases not matched to a gene: 9. The CDR3 length is 16 residues. Germline CDR1 is MRHNA and CDR2 is SNTAGT. CDR3 amino acids: CASSDSPGTGANEQFF. The CDR3 coding sequence is TGTGCCAGCAGTGACAGTCCCGGGACAGGAGCCAATGAGCAGTTCTTC.

The genes are TRBV7-2 and TRBJ1-4, with a weak D call TRBD1 (6 bases). The germline CDR1 and CDR2 sequences are SGHTA and FQGNSA. V lost 3 bases and J 4 bases, leaving 15 bases between the germline ends. The CDR3 loop spans 16 amino acids. Here the CDR3 DNA reads TGTGCCAGCAGCTTCTCTTCTGAACAGGGTAATGAAAAACTGTTTTTT. It yields the protein CASSFSSEQGNEKLFF. Combining the CDR3 with reference TRBV7-2 and TRBJ1-4 gives the whole variable domain GAGVSQSPSNKVTEKGKDVELRCDPISGHTALYWYRQSLGQGLEFLIYFQGNSAPDKSGLPSDRFSAERTGGSVSTLTIQRTQQEDSAVYLCASSFSSEQGNEKLFFGSGTQLSVL.

The chain links TRBV5-1 to TRBJ2-1; 7 nucleotides match TRBD1. CDR3 size: 16 residues. After removal of 0 bases from V and 9 bases from J, the junction contained 12 bases not matched to a gene. CDR1 SGHRS and CDR2 YFSETQ come from the germline V gene. CDR3: CASSLGGGQPLGEQFF. DNA of the CDR3: TGCGCCAGCAGCTTGGGTGGGGGACAGCCGCTCGGTGAGCAGTTCTTC.

This chain uses TRBV4-3 with TRBJ2-3; 7 nucleotides agree with TRBD1. This CDR3 has 15 residues. Germline CDR1 reads LGHNA; CDR2 reads YSLEER. The V gene end was trimmed by 4 bases and the J gene end by 2 bases; junction bases not matched to a gene: 6. The CDR3 DNA is TGCGCCAGCAGCCCCAGGCAGGGGGACACAGATACGCAGTATTTT. It specifies CASSPRQGDTDTQYF.